The rows below give T cell receptor beta chains drawn from one sample of a study of cytomegalovirus exposure and HLA in healthy donors. The assay was immunoSEQ multiplex PCR, and TCRdb's table has in-frame clones only and misses some. The data contain about 140,000 clones, 80% of them seen just once; the ten biggest clones take up under 7.5%. Sequenced sample: PBMCs. The receptor source for this set is a man in his forties in good health and CMV-seropositive. Each CDR3 is given with its conserved first and last residue. The D gene is left open where the match is weak. Clone size is stated in some rows and not others, as once, few, many or a class when expanded.

>TRBV29-1|TRBD1|NA|TRBJ2-7
TGCAGCGTTGAAGACCGGGACAGGGGGAACGAGCAGTACTTC
CSVEDRDRGNEQYF
>TRBV11-2|TRBD2|NA|TRBJ2-3
TGTGCCAGCAGCTTGGGACTAGCGGGAGGGGAAGATACGCAGTATTTT
CASSLGLAGGEDTQYF
>TRBV2|NA|NA|TRBJ1-1
TGTGCCAGCCGACGGAGGAACACTGAAGCTTTCTTT
CASRRRNTEAFF
>TRBV7-2|NA|NA|TRBJ1-2
TGTGCCAGCAGCTCATACGGGGGTGACTACACCTTC
CASSSYGGDYTF
>TRBV7-6|TRBD1|NA|TRBJ2-5
TGTGCCAGCAGCTTGGACAGGGATAGGGTCGAGACCCAGTACTTC
CASSLDRDRVETQYF
>TRBV19|NA|NA|TRBJ2-7
TGTGCCAGTAGTATAGGGGGGGGGCCGACTGACGAGCAGTACTTC
CASSIGGGPTDEQYF
>TRBV6-6|NA|NA|TRBJ2-3
TGTGCCACCTCGACAGTACGCACAGATACGCAGTATTTT
CATSTVRTDTQYF
>TRBV4-3|TRBD1|NA|TRBJ2-2
TGCGCCAGCAGCCAAGCCGGGACAGGGGACACCGGGGAGCTGTTTTTT
CASSQAGTGDTGELFF
>TRBV27|TRBD2|NA|TRBJ2-3
TGTGCCAGCAGGCGGACTAGCGGGTTGGATACGCAGTATTTT
CASRRTSGLDTQYF
>TRBV18|TRBD1|once|TRBJ1-2
TGTGCCAGCTCACCAGAAAGGACAGGCGGCTACACCTTC
CASSPERTGGYTF
>TRBV6-5|NA|NA|TRBJ2-5
TGTGCCAGCAGTTACTCTATGGGGCAGGGGGAGACCCAGTACTTC
CASSYSMGQGETQYF
>TRBV29-1|TRBD1|NA|TRBJ1-1
TGCAGCGCTAGGACAGGGCTGAACACTGAAGCTTTCTTT
CSARTGLNTEAFF
>TRBV18|NA|NA|TRBJ1-1
TGTGCCAGCTCACCGGGTGTGGGGGGGAACACTGAAGCTTTCTTT
CASSPGVGGNTEAFF
>TRBV28|NA|NA|TRBJ1-2
TGTGCCAGCACCCTGGGGCAGGCTCGGCATAACTATGGCTACACCTTC
CASTLGQARHNYGYTF
>TRBV7-9|TRBD2|NA|TRBJ2-5
TGTGCCAGTTCGGGACTAGCGGGGGGGCCGCAGACCCAGTACTTC
CASSGLAGGPQTQYF
>TRBV5-4|TRBD1|NA|TRBJ2-7
TGTGCCAGCAGCTCCCGGGACAGAACCATCTACGAGCAGTACTTC
CASSSRDRTIYEQYF
>TRBV19|NA|few|TRBJ2-2
TGTGCCAGCACGGACAGAGGGAACACCGGGGAGCTGTTTTTT
CASTDRGNTGELFF
>TRBV4-2|NA|NA|TRBJ1-5
TGTGCCAGCAGCCAAGAAACGTACGGTCGAGGCAGAGATAGCAATCAGCCCCAGCATTTT
CASSQETYGRGRDSNQPQHF
>TRBV7-9|NA|NA|TRBJ1-2
TGTGCCAGCAGCTCCTCCAGGGGAAACTATAACTATGGCTACACCTTC
CASSSSRGNYNYGYTF
>TRBV2|NA|NA|TRBJ2-7
TGTGCCAGCAGTTCCTATTGGGGCCAGGGGGGCTACGAGCAGTACTTC
CASSSYWGQGGYEQYF
>TRBV29-1|NA|NA|TRBJ2-3
TGCAGCGTTGAGGTCGGGGCAGATACGCAGTATTTT
CSVEVGADTQYF
>TRBV18|TRBD1|few|TRBJ1-1
TGTGCCAGCTCCCCCGGACAGGGGATGAACACTGAAGCTTTCTTT
CASSPGQGMNTEAFF
>TRBV7-9|NA|once|TRBJ2-2
TGTGCCAGCAGCCCCCAGACAGGATCCGGGGAGCTGTTTTTT
CASSPQTGSGELFF
>TRBV7-9|NA|NA|TRBJ2-5
TGTGCCAGCAGCTTCGGGGGGCTGGAGACCCAGTACTTC
CASSFGGLETQYF
>TRBV19|TRBD1|NA|TRBJ2-7
TGTGCCAGTACCACGGGACAGGGTTCCTACGAGCAGTACTTC
CASTTGQGSYEQYF
>TRBV18|TRBD1|NA|TRBJ1-3
TGTGCCAGCTCCCCTACCAGGGGGATTGGAAACACCATATATTTT
CASSPTRGIGNTIYF
>TRBV7-9|TRBD1|NA|TRBJ2-7
TGTGCCAGCAGCACCCTCGGGACAGGGGGATCCTACGAGCAGTACTTC
CASSTLGTGGSYEQYF
>TRBV19|NA|NA|TRBJ1-5
TGTGCGGCGGGGGGTGGTAGCCAGCCCCAGCATTTT
CAAGGGSQPQHF
>TRBV10-2|TRBD2|once|TRBJ2-7
TGCGCCAGCAGGACCCTTAGCGGGAGGCCCCCGTACTCCTACGAGCAGTACTTC
CASRTLSGRPPYSYEQYF
>TRBV5-1|TRBD1|NA|TRBJ2-3
TGCGCCAGCAGCTTGTGGGCAGGGGGAAGCACAGATACGCAGTATTTT
CASSLWAGGSTDTQYF
>TRBV7-9|TRBD2|NA|TRBJ2-1
TGTGCCAGCAGCTCACGTAGCGGGGAGCACAATGAGCAGTTCTTC
CASSSRSGEHNEQFF
>TRBV11-2|TRBD2|NA|TRBJ2-1
TGTGCCAGCAGCTTCTCTAGCGGGGGGCCGCGGGAGCAGTTCTTC
CASSFSSGGPREQFF
>TRBV20-1|NA|few|TRBJ1-2
TGCAGTTCCTTTAACTATGGCTACACCTTC
CSSFNYGYTF
>TRBV28|NA|NA|TRBJ1-6
TGTGCCAGCCGGGGGGGCCATAATTCACCCCTCCACTTT
CASRGGHNSPLHF
>TRBV7-6|NA|NA|TRBJ1-3
TGTGCCAGCAGCTTAGATCTACCTTTTGGAAACACCATATATTTT
CASSLDLPFGNTIYF
>TRBV28|TRBD2|NA|TRBJ2-3
TGTGCCAGCAGAGCGGGAGGGCCGGGCACAGATACGCAGTATTTT
CASRAGGPGTDTQYF
>TRBV6-1|NA|once|TRBJ2-7
TGTGCCAGCAGTGGACAGATTTACTCCTACGAGCAGTACTTC
CASSGQIYSYEQYF
>TRBV6-6|NA|NA|TRBJ2-5
TGTGCCAGCAGTTATGGTGGGAGCGGGCAAGAGACCCAGTACTTC
CASSYGGSGQETQYF
>TRBV4-2|NA|NA|TRBJ2-7
TGTGCCAGCAGCTTGCTAGTTGGCTACGAGCAGTACTTC
CASSLLVGYEQYF
>TRBV25-1|TRBD1|NA|TRBJ1-2
TGTGCCAGCAGTGAACCGGACAGGGGAAATGGCTACACCTTC
CASSEPDRGNGYTF
>TRBV10-1|TRBD1|NA|TRBJ2-7
TGCGCCAGCAGTGAGGGACAGGGCCCCTACGAGCAGTACTTC
CASSEGQGPYEQYF
>TRBV21-1|NA|once|TRBJ1-1
TGTGCCAGCAGCAAAGGGACCCCTGGGGGGTCCCGGGGTACTGAAGCTTTCTTT
CASSKGTPGGSRGTEAFF
>TRBV19|NA|NA|TRBJ1-5
TGTGCCAGTAGTATTTCACAGCCTGGTAATCAGCCCCAGCATTTT
CASSISQPGNQPQHF
>TRBV19|NA|NA|TRBJ1-2
TGTGCCAGTAGACCCCCTGGCTACTATGGCTACACCTTC
CASRPPGYYGYTF
>TRBV4-3|NA|NA|TRBJ2-7
TGCGCCAGCAGCCAAGATCTTGGGGGGTTCGAGCAGTACTTC
CASSQDLGGFEQYF
>TRBV7-2|TRBD1|few|TRBJ2-7
TGTGCCAGCAGCTTAGGCTCAGGACAGGGTGTCTACTTC
CASSLGSGQGVYF
>TRBV7-6|NA|NA|TRBJ2-2
TGTGCCAGCAGCTTAGAACCCCAGCAGGCCGACACCGGGGAGCTGTTTTTT
CASSLEPQQADTGELFF
>TRBV4-3|TRBD1|NA|TRBJ1-5
TGCGCCAGCAGCCAAAGGACAGGGCTTCAGCCCCAGCATTTT
CASSQRTGLQPQHF